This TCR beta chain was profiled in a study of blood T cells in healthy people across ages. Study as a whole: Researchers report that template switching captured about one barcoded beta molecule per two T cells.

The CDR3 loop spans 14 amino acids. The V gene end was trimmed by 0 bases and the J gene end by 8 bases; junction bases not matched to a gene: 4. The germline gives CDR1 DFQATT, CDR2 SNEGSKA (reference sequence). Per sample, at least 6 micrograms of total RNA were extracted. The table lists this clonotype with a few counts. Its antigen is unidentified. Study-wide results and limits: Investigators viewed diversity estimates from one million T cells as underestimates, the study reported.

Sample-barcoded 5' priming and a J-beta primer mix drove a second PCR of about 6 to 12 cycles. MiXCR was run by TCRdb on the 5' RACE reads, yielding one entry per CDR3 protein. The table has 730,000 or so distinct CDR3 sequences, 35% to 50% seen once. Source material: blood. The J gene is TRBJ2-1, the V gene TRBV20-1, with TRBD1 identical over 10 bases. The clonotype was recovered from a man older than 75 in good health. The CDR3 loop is CSARDRDRGYEQFF. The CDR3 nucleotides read TGCAGTGCTAGAGATCGGGACAGGGGCTATGAGCAGTTCTTC.